Each of the 19 T cell receptor beta chains below was sequenced from the same sample in a study of Graves' ophthalmopathy and Graves' hyperthyroidism. The authors amplified TCR beta CDR3 regions, and they did so from RNA transcripts for repertoire sequencing. First-round RT-PCR with HTBI primers preceded a second-round multiplex PCR. From the multiplex PCR reads, TCRdb called clonotypes with MiXCR, one entry per CDR3 protein. The sample has around 400,000 distinct CDR3 sequences; roughly 18% are singletons. The sample consisted of peripheral blood. These receptors all come from a woman between 18 and 29 years old with Graves' ophthalmopathy.

The sample holds many counts of this clonotype. This chain links TRBV28 with TRBJ2-7, with D unresolved. The germline CDR1 and CDR2 sequences are MDHEN and SYDVKM. V was clipped by 2 bases and J by 6 bases, with 11 bases between them. The CDR3 totals 13 residues. This CDR3 is CASSLQEYREQYF. In nucleotides, the CDR3 is TGTGCCAGCAGTTTACAGGAATATCGCGAGCAGTACTTC. The entire variable domain, with the rest obtained from reference TRBV28 and TRBJ2-7, is as follows: DVKVTQSSRYLVKRTGEKVFLECVQDMDHENMFWYRQDPGLGLRLIYFSYDVKMKEKGDIPEGYSVSREKKERFSLILESASTNQTSMYLCASSLQEYREQYFGPGTRLTVT.

This clonotype was counted ten times or more. CDR3 bases: TGTGCCAGCAGCTTAGGTCAGGTTAGCAATCAGCCCCAGCATTTT. Encoded protein: CASSLGQVSNQPQHF. V usage is TRBV7-2 and J usage is TRBJ1-5; no clear D gene. Germline assignment: CDR1 SGHTA and CDR2 FQGNSA. V gave up 1 base and J gave up 0 bases, with 7 bases separating them. The CDR3 consists of 15 residues.

Ten or more counts support this clonotype. J is TRBJ2-7 and V is TRBV27, with a tentative D call TRBD1 (6 bases). The germline CDR1 and CDR2 sequences are MNHEY and SMNVEV (reference sequence). The CDR3 contains 19 residues. V was cut by 5 bases and J by 0 bases, with 26 bases left in between. The CDR3 sequence is CASSLKGPIDRPFSYEQYF. The DNA of the CDR3 is TGTGCCAGCAGTCTAAAAGGCCCAATCGACAGGCCCTTCTCCTACGAGCAGTACTTC.

The table lists this clonotype with many counts. The chain employs TRBV18 and TRBJ2-7, with TRBD1 identical over 7 bases. Germline V gene sequence: CDR1 KGHSH, CDR2 LQKENI. CDR3 size: 14 residues. Losses at the gene ends were 6 bases for V and 3 bases for J; bases not matched to a gene: 8. The CDR3 DNA reads as TGTGCCAGCTCGCAGACAGGGCCAGGCTACGAGCAGTACTTC. Amino acids: CASSQTGPGYEQYF.

The chain couples TRBV7-8 to TRBJ2-7, with a weak D call TRBD1 (5 bases). CDR1 SGHVS and CDR2 FQNEAQ come from the germline V gene. Trimming removed 5 bases from V and 0 bases from J, with 14 bases in between. The CDR3 spans 15 residues. The CDR3 region has the DNA TGTGCCAGCAGCACCGGACATACCTTCTCCTACGAGCAGTACTTC. The encoded protein is CASSTGHTFSYEQYF.

This clonotype occurred many times. This chain joins TRBV6-1 and TRBJ1-1; D may be TRBD1 (6 bases). CDR3 length equals 15 residues. CDR1 is MNHNS, CDR2 SASEGT, per germline. V lost 3 bases and J 1 base, leaving 12 bases between the germline ends. The CDR3 region is CASSDPRRGNTEAFF. In DNA form, the CDR3 reads TGTGCCAGCAGTGACCCCCGCAGGGGGAACACTGAAGCTTTCTTT.

This clonotype was observed at least ten times. The chain links TRBV6-1 to TRBJ2-2; 8 positions match TRBD1. V was clipped by 0 bases and J by 6 bases; unmatched bases: 9. The germline V gene encodes CDR1 MNHNS and CDR2 SASEGT. This CDR3 is built from 17 residues. CDR3 in amino acids: CASSEAIADRVAGELFF. The DNA for the CDR3 is TGTGCCAGCAGTGAAGCCATAGCGGACAGGGTCGCCGGGGAGCTGTTTTTT.

The chain links TRBV6-4 to TRBJ1-1; TRBD1 matches 9 bases. Germline assignment: CDR1 MRHNA and CDR2 SNTAGT. The ends lost 8 bases at V and 4 bases at J; junction bases unmatched: 17. The length of the CDR3 is 17 residues. The CDR3 nucleotides read TGTGCCAGCCAGGACAGGGGCGCCGGGTTGGGAGGCACTGAAGCTTTCTTT. It translates to CASQDRGAGLGGTEAFF.

This clonotype was counted ten times or more. This chain uses TRBV4-3 with TRBJ1-1, with D perhaps matching TRBD1 (6 bases). The germline V gene encodes CDR1 LGHNA and CDR2 YSLEER. V lost 3 bases and J 2 bases, leaving 10 bases between the germline ends. The CDR3 has 14 amino acids. The CDR3 spells CASSHLQGNTEAFF. CDR3 DNA: TGCGCCAGCAGCCACTTACAGGGCAACACTGAAGCTTTCTTT.

This clonotype was seen at least ten times. The CDR3 sequence is CASSSRQGLSNQPQHF. The CDR3 region has the DNA TGTGCCAGTAGCTCGCGACAGGGGCTGAGCAATCAGCCCCAGCATTTT. The J gene is TRBJ1-5, the V gene TRBV19; TRBD1 agrees at 8 bases. This CDR3 is 16 amino acids long. After removal of 6 bases from V and 1 base from J, the junction contained 8 bases not matched to a gene. Germline lookup yields CDR1 LNHDA and CDR2 SQIVND (reference sequence).

This clonotype was seen at least ten times. The chain combines TRBV6-5 with TRBJ1-1; D ambiguous. Per the germline V gene, CDR1 is MNHEY and CDR2 is SVGAGI. V gave up 2 bases and J gave up 3 bases, with 13 bases separating them. The CDR3 is 15 residues long. The CDR3: CASSYPARGDTEAFF. The CDR3 region has the DNA TGTGCCAGCAGTTACCCCGCTCGCGGGGACACTGAAGCTTTCTTT.

In its sample, this clonotype was seen many times. This chain joins TRBV20-1 and TRBJ2-5; D is possibly TRBD2 (5 bases). The germline CDR1 and CDR2 sequences are DFQATT and SNEGSKA (reference sequence). V dropped 2 bases and J dropped 2 bases, with 18 bases sitting between them. There are 16 residues in the CDR3. The chain's CDR3 is CSARHKVEGGQETQYF. The CDR3 DNA is TGCAGTGCTAGACACAAAGTAGAGGGTGGACAAGAGACCCAGTACTTC.

To note about this clonotype: This clone may be a read error of a much larger clone one base away. This chain connects TRBV5-1 to TRBJ2-7, with D unresolved. CDR3 size: 14 residues. The germline V gene encodes CDR1 SGHRS and CDR2 YFSETQ. Trimming took off 1 base at V and 6 bases at J, with 14 bases between the two ends. The CDR3 spells CASSLNVSTAEQYF. As DNA, the CDR3 is TGCGCCAGCAGCTTGAATGTGAGTACGGCCGAGCAGTACTTC.

This clonotype has ten or more counts. The V gene is TRBV4-2, the J gene TRBJ1-6; D perhaps matches TRBD1 (5 bases). CDR3 length equals 16 residues. V was clipped by 0 bases and J by 8 bases, with 14 bases between them. Germline values: CDR1 LGHNA, CDR2 YNFKEQ. DNA for the CDR3: TGTGCCAGCAGCCAAGATTTCAGGCAGGGAGATTCACCCCTCCACTTT. It yields the protein CASSQDFRQGDSPLHF.

This clonotype was counted ten times or more. The chain is built from TRBV7-2 and TRBJ2-5; weak D call: TRBD2 (6 bases). Germline V gene sequence: CDR1 SGHTA, CDR2 FQGNSA. This CDR3 contains 15 residues. Between the trimmed V and J ends, which lost 2 bases and 5 bases, there was a span of 15 bases. As DNA, the CDR3 is TGTGCCAGCAGCTTAAATAGGAGGGCCGGGGAGACCCAGTACTTC. Translated, it gives CASSLNRRAGETQYF.

This clonotype occurred many times. This sequence joins TRBV6-2 or TRBV6-3 and TRBJ2-2; D unclear. This CDR3 has 12 residues. With 7 bases removed from V and 9 bases from J, the gap between germline ends came to 12 bases. Germline V gene lookup returns CDR1 MNHEY and CDR2 SVGEGT. CDR3 in amino acids: CASTERRRELFF. The CDR3 coding sequence is TGTGCCAGCACCGAGCGTCGGAGGGAGCTGTTTTTT.

This clonotype occurred many times. The junction and the germline gene differ at one end; a read error may be behind it. V is TRBV7-2 and J is TRBJ1-1, with D uncertain. The CDR3 has 14 residues. The germline CDR1 and CDR2 sequences are SGHTA and FQGNSA. The CDR3 here is CASRLDAGNTEAFF. For the CDR3, the DNA is TGTGCCAGCCGCTTGGATGCGGGGAACACTGAAGCTTTCTTT.

This clonotype was observed many times. The chain has TRBV12-3 or TRBV12-4 and TRBJ1-1; D call uncertain. The CDR3 sequence is 15 residues long. Trimming removed 5 bases from V and 0 bases from J, with 13 bases in between. CDR3 sequence (DNA): TGTGCCAGCAGTCCACTACCTCTCATGAACACTGAAGCTTTCTTT. This gives the protein CASSPLPLMNTEAFF.

The V and J genes are TRBV4-2 and TRBJ2-7; D gene unclear. Germline V gene data show CDR1 as LGHNA and CDR2 as YNFKEQ. The CDR3 has 13 amino acids. Trimming removed 1 base from V and 4 bases from J, with 8 bases in between. CDR3 sequence (DNA): TGTGCCAGCAGCCAAGGTGGCGATTACGAGCAGTACTTC. As protein: CASSQGGDYEQYF.